This T cell receptor beta chain was sequenced for a study of T-cell reconstitution after alpha-beta-depleted transplantation in children. Study-wide points: Several hundred expanded graft clones reportedly were the source of alpha-beta T cells about two months after transplant. Some patients showed high day-60 TCRbeta diversity, which derived from surviving recipient T cells and thymic progenitors.

The germline V gene encodes CDR1 DFQATT and CDR2 SNEGSKA (reference sequence). The CDR3 is made up of 16 amino acids. Losses at the gene ends were 3 bases for V and 3 bases for J; bases not matched to a gene: 10. This clonotype has more than one count but fewer than ten. No antigen is known for it. During its preparation, the TCRbeta library received unique molecular identifiers. TCRdb reprocessed the PCR reads with MiXCR, giving one entry per CDR3 protein. This sample yields around 800,000 distinct CDR3 sequences, of which roughly 16% are seen a single time; just under 5% belongs to the top ten. The V and J genes are TRBV20-1 and TRBJ2-1; the match to TRBD2 covers 8 bases. The material was PBMCs, mostly from graft donor cells, obtained 360 days after TCRalphabeta/CD19-depleted stem cell transplant. This sequence originates from a male patient younger than 18 who had a stem cell transplant for acute lymphoblastic leukemia, so the T cells may come from the graft donor. CDR3 bases: TGCAGTGCTAGCCCCGTGGCTAGCGGGTTCTACAATGAGCAGTTCTTC. Amino acid sequence: CSASPVASGFYNEQFF.